The present T cell receptor (beta chain) was sequenced within a study of beta chain features in type 1 diabetes. The V segment lost 5 bases and the J segment 9 bases; nucleotides outside the gene matches: 5. This CDR3 is built from 13 residues. Germline CDR1 reads SGHTA; CDR2 reads FQGNSA. This clone was counted a single time. The sequenced template was cDNA made from the entire isolated RNA. Profiling relied on immunoSEQ multiplex PCR, and the TCRdb table lists in-frame clones only, not all of them. The repertoire has 200,000 to 300,000 clones, around 68% of them found once; the top ten carry 0.053%. Central memory, naive, regulatory and stem cell-like memory CD4+ cells were sorted by CD45RO/CCR7/CD25/CD127/CD95/CD27.

The sequence was obtained from a man aged 25-40 years in good health. The specimen sequenced was naive CD4+ T cells from blood. V and J are TRBV7-2 and TRBJ1-3; 9 bases line up with TRBD1. CDR3 nucleotide sequence: TGTGCCAGCAGCGCGGGACAGGGAGTCACCATATATTTT. Its protein is CASSAGQGVTIYF.